This T cell receptor beta chain comes out of a study of T cell responses to AZD1222 COVID-19 vaccine. Study conclusions and caveats: Targets within unmutated variant regions were reportedly found for nearly half of spike-specific TCRs.

Clones were sequenced by immunoSEQ multiplex PCR, and TCRdb holds only the in-frame ones, with some missing. The repertoire holds about 75,000 clones, with 88% as singletons. In germline, CDR1 is SNHLY, CDR2 FYNNEI. This CDR3 has 14 residues. Regarding this clone: Its cognate antigen is unknown. At one of its ends the junction is not consistent with the germline gene, which may arise from a read error.

V and J are TRBV2 and TRBJ1-1; D is possibly TRBD1 (5 bases). Here the sequenced sample was peripheral blood, taken 28 days after the second dose of the MenACWY control vaccine. The clonotype was recovered from an adult who received the MenACWY meningococcal vaccine as a control. CDR3 coding DNA: TGTGCCAGAAGTGCCCAGGGAACACACGGTGAAGCTTTCTTT. It encodes CARSAQGTHGEAFF.